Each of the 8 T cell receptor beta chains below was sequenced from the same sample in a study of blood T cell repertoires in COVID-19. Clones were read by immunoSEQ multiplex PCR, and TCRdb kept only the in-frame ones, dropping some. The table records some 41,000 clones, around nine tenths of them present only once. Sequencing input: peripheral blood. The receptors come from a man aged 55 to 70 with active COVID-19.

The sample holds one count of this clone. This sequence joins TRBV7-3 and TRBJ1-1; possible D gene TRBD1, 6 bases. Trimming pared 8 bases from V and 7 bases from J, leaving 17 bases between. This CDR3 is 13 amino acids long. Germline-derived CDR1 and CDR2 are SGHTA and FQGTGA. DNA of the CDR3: TGTGCCAGCTCCCAGGGGCTCATTAATGAAGCTTTCTTT. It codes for CASSQGLINEAFF.

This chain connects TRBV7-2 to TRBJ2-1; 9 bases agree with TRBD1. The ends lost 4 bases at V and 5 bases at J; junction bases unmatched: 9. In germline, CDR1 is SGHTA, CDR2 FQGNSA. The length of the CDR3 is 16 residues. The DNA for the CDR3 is TGTGCCAGCAGCTCGGGTGGGACAGGGAATAACAATGAGCAGTTCTTC. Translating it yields CASSSGGTGNNNEQFF.

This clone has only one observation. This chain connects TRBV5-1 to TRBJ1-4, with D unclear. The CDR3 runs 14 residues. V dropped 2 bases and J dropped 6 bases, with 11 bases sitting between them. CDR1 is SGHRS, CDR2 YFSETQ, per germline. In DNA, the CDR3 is TGCGCCAGCAGCTTTAGAGAACCTGATGAAAAACTGTTTTTT. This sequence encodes CASSFREPDEKLFF.

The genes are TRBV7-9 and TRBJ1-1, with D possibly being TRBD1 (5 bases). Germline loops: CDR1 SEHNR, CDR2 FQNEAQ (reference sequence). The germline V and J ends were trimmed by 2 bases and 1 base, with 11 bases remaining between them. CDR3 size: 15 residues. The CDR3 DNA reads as TGTGCCAGCAGCTTATCGGGGACTCAGAACACTGAAGCTTTCTTT. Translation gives CASSLSGTQNTEAFF. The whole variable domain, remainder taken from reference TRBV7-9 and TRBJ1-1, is DTGVSQNPRHKITKRGQNVTFRCDPISEHNRLYWYRQTLGQGPEFLTYFQNEAQLEKSRLLSDRFSAERPKGSFSTLEIQRTEQGDSAMYLCASSLSGTQNTEAFFGQGTRLTVV.

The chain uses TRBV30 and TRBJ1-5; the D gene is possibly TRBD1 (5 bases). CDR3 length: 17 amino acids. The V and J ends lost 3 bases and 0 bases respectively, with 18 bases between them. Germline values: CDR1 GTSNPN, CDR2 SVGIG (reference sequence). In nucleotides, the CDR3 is TGTGCCTGGAGAAAAAAAGAGACAGTTAATAGCAATCAGCCCCAGCATTTT. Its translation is CAWRKKETVNSNQPQHF. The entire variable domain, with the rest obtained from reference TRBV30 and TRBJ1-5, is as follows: SQTIHQWPATLVQPVGSPLSLECTVEGTSNPNLYWYRQAAGRGLQLLFYSVGIGQISSEVPQNLSASRPQDRQFILSSKKLLLSDSGFYLCAWRKKETVNSNQPQHFGDGTRLSIL.

CDR3 sequence: CASSGQYGETQYF. The CDR3 DNA sequence: TGCGCCAGCAGTGGACAGTATGGGGAGACCCAGTACTTC. The rearrangement joins TRBV10-2 to TRBJ2-5; D is possibly TRBD1 (5 bases). The CDR3 contains 13 residues. V dropped 4 bases and J dropped 5 bases, with 11 bases sitting between them. Germline V gene lookup returns CDR1 WSHSY and CDR2 SAAADI.

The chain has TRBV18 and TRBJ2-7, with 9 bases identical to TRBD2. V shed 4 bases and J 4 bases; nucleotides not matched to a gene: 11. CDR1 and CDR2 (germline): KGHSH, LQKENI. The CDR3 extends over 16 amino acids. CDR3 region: CASSQIISGSPYEQYF. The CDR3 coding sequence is TGTGCCAGCTCACAGATAATTAGCGGGAGCCCATACGAGCAGTACTTC.

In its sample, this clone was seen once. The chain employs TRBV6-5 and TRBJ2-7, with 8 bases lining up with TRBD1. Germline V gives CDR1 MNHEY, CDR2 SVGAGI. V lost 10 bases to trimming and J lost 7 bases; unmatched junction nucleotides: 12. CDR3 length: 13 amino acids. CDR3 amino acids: CATRTGPTWEQYF. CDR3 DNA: TGTGCCACTCGGACAGGGCCTACTTGGGAGCAGTACTTC.